This paragraph covers one T cell receptor beta chain sequence. The antigen remains undetermined. This same CDR3 is encoded by further DNA sequences in the sample. CDR1 MNHEY and CDR2 SMNVEV come from the germline V gene (reference sequence). The CDR3 extends over 15 amino acids. Trimming at V came to 3 bases and at J to 1 base, leaving 4 bases not matched to a gene. This record comes from a study of shared clonotypes between healthy human individuals. Study results and limitations: Compared with clonotypes that all four donors shared, non-shared clonotypes had lower generation probabilities.

Researchers partitioned CD4+ cells into CD45RA+ naive and CD45RA-negative memory subsets. The DNA input per sorted-subset replicate PCR was roughly 210 ng, corresponding to 28,000 or so T cell genomes. The protocol was immunoSEQ multiplex PCR, while the TCRdb copy is restricted to in-frame clones and leaves out a portion. The sample holds approximately 2,300,000 clones, 80% to 95% seen once. The rearrangement joins TRBV27 to TRBJ1-1, with 8 bases that match TRBD1. Sequencing was done on a sample of naive CD4+ T cells from PBMCs. The subset: CD45RA+ positively selected. The clonotype originates from a young man in good health. Some clones in this sample may be carry-over from other donors' samples. The CDR3 is CASSFDRGGNTEAFF. CDR3 in DNA: TGTGCCAGCAGTTTTGACAGGGGCGGGAACACTGAAGCTTTCTTT.